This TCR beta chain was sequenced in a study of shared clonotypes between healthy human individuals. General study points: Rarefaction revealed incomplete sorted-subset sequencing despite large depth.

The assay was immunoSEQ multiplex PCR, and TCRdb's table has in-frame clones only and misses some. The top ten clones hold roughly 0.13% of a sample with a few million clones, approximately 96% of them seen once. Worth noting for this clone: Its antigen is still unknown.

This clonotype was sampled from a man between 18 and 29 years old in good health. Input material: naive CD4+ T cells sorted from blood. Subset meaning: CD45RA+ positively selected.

CDR3 sequence: CASSTPGQRNSPLHF. The CDR3 bases are TGTGCCAGCAGCACCCCGGGACAACGTAATTCACCCCTCCACTTT. The chain combines TRBV5-4 with TRBJ1-6; maybe TRBD1 (6 bases). This CDR3 is built from 15 residues. Between the trimmed V and J ends, which lost 4 bases and 6 bases, there was a span of 14 bases. Looked up from germline, CDR1 is SGHNT and CDR2 is YYREEE (reference sequence).